This T cell receptor beta chain was recovered during a study of T cells in Graves' hyperthyroidism and ophthalmopathy (dated by TCRdb to the late 2010s). Turning to the overall study: Peripheral blood was sampled at the time of initial diagnosis, prior to any treatment. To identify TCR V-J signatures that set the groups apart, the researchers used a discovery cohort of about a hundred patients, made up of 40 to 45 with Graves' ophthalmopathy and some 55 with stable Graves' hyperthyroidism. An independent validation cohort of around 19 hyperthyroidism patients and some 15 patients who later progressed to ophthalmopathy tested prospective prediction of ophthalmopathy. The approximately 100 discovery patients were randomly divided into training and test sets at a 7:3 ratio. The study also compared thyroid tissue and blood T-cell repertoires from more than five Graves' hyperthyroidism patients. After sampling, hyperthyroidism patients received methimazole starting at 30 mg daily, and ophthalmopathy patients received high-dose intravenous methylprednisolone. According to the paper, TCR Vbeta CDR3 sequencing was carried out on over 130 peripheral blood samples, which came from fewer than 50 ophthalmopathy, around 74 hyperthyroidism and about 17 progressor patients.

The cysteine opens and the phenylalanine closes a CDR3 of 15 amino acids. Only the CDR3 DNA stays, 45 bases, in frame from base 1. CDR1 DFQATT and CDR2 SNEGSKA are derived from the germline V gene (reference sequence). Unmatched junction bases come to 7, with V trimmed by 5 bases and J by 2 bases. The paper's findings and limits, for the study overall: Ophthalmopathy was separated from stable hyperthyroidism by a 13 V-J signature model, with over 85% sensitivity and around 81% specificity obtained in cross-validation and 80%/75% obtained in testing. Sample size was not statistically predetermined, and blinding of investigators to group allocation was not performed. Most expanded thyroid clonotypes (frequency above 0.001) were also found in blood, which suggests that blood repertoires may mirror thyroid immune responses. In validation, progression to ophthalmopathy was predicted by the model with around 71% sensitivity and about 72% specificity, a median of approximately 6.5 months before onset.

TCR beta CDR3 regions were amplified from RNA transcripts. A first-round RT-PCR of the TCR CDR3 used the HTBI primer set with the Qiagen OneStep RT-PCR kit. A second multiplex PCR round built the libraries, followed by size selection and purification. Libraries were sequenced paired-end with 100 bp reads on an Illumina HiSeq2000. The original methods were these. SOAPnuke was used to process the raw data, throwing out any read that contained adapters or uncalled bases, had a mean Phred below 15, or lacked an exact constant-primer or identifier match. COPE v1.2.5 was used to merge the high-quality paired reads, and each unique nucleotide sequence was defined as a clonotype. MiTCR v1.1 was used to align clonotypes to the IMGT TRBV, TRBD and TRBJ reference segments. Only V-J combinations with frequency above 0.0001, covering 99.2% of repertoires, were analysed. A TCS score was defined as the ratio between F50 (clonal expansion) and ExV (chaos), using BLOSUM62-based TCRdist between CDR3 peptides within each V-J. Welch's t-statistics and random forest reduced 500 to 550 V-J features to 10 to 15, which were used in a naive Bayes classifier (R e1071). Clones were called with MiXCR by TCRdb after fastp trimmed the public reads at Q25, and only in-frame beta chains were retained. A single entry per CDR3 protein holds the most common genes and DNA from its merged rows. It is TCRdb's table, rather than the study itself, that gives the V and J calls and clone size. This sample lists about 400,000 distinct CDR3 sequences; roughly 15% were detected once. The ten largest clonotypes hold around 20% of the sample.

Moderately to severely active disease, a Clinical Activity Score of at least 3, a NOSPECS grade of at least 4, and a duration under 3 months were present in ophthalmopathy patients. The study excluded patients with uncontrolled infections, other autoimmune diseases, pregnancy or lactation. Diagnoses relied on clinical symptoms, serum thyroxine and TRAb, thyroid ultrasound and orbital computed tomography. PBMCs were isolated from 7.5 to 10 ml of fresh peripheral blood by Ficoll-Paque density gradient centrifugation. Trizol reagent was used to extract total RNA, and RNA quality was then checked on an Agilent 2100 Bioanalyzer. This clonotype was counted many times. The antigen it binds to is not known. Base qualities are not recorded, but no much larger clone differs from it by a single base.

The source is a woman aged 25 to 39 with Graves' ophthalmopathy. The rearrangement joined TRBV20-1 to TRBJ2-5, with 11 middle bases fitting TRBD2. Sample: blood. The bases are TGCAGTGCTCGAATACTAGCGGGGGCACAAGAGACCCAGTACTTC. It translates as CSARILAGAQETQYF.